The present TCR beta chain was sequenced within a study of blood T cell repertoires in COVID-19. Study-wide context: Specimens from acute and convalescent COVID-19 originated in the United States, Italy and Spain. PBMCs, B-cell-depleted T cells, or T cells were the source of the cDNA or gDNA that made up the material.

Seattle enrolled patients during active infection and tracked them longitudinally. In the study's own analysis: Amplification of reference gene primers provided the estimated nucleated cell counts. This table comes from immunoSEQ multiplex PCR, and its TCRdb copy is limited to in-frame clones, with some not included. Clonal size and the V and J genes are those of that table, whereas D and trimming came from the DNA. The top ten clones hold 0.8% to 0.95% of a sample with under 200,000 clones, about 82% of them seen once. The CDR3 has 15 amino acids. The V gene lost 6 bases and the J gene lost 10 bases, with 19 bases spanning the gap. Germline V gene lookup returns CDR1 MDHEN and CDR2 SYDVKM.

The chain carries TRBV28 and TRBJ1-6, with D possibly TRBD1 on 6 matching bases. The source of this sequence is a man aged 60-69 years with COVID-19, enrolled during active disease. What was sequenced was peripheral blood. The CDR3 region is CASRGIGGVNSPLHF. The CDR3 coding sequence is TGTGCCAGCAGGGGGATAGGGGGGGTTAACTCACCCCTCCACTTT.